This TCR beta chain was recorded in a study of cytomegalovirus exposure and HLA in healthy donors. Study-level information: From 150 million to 200 million T cells, an earlier analysis saw 117 million unique TCR beta sequences.

Amplification used 60 Vbeta primers and 13 Jbeta primers. The method was immunoSEQ multiplex PCR; TCRdb's version includes in-frame clones alone and lacks a portion of them. The data show around 99,000 clones, under 80% seen once. Germline V gene lookup returns CDR1 MNHEY and CDR2 SMNVEV (reference sequence). This CDR3 comprises 17 residues. V was clipped by 6 bases and J by 1 base, with 21 bases between them. The receptor was isolated from a woman in her 40s in good health and CMV-seropositive. Sequencing was done on a sample of PBMCs. V is TRBV27 and J is TRBJ1-1; D is perhaps TRBD1 (5 bases). The CDR3 DNA sequence: TGTGCCAGCAGACCCTTAGCGGGATCAGGGCCGAACACTGAAGCTTTCTTT. Translated: CASRPLAGSGPNTEAFF.